A single sample gave rise to the 21 T cell receptor beta chains below, sequenced in a study of a mutant IDH1 vaccine in newly diagnosed glioma (dated by TCRdb to the early 2020s). Receptor libraries were prepared by the immunoSEQ multiplex PCR assay. Sourced from immuneACCESS, this table was stored by TCRdb with only in-frame sequences that have V and J called. A share of the clones is absent; for the studies checked, an unresolved V gene accounts for under half, and the remainder has no known explanation. The sample data list under 150,000 clones, and roughly 90% of these were observed just once. The ten largest clones capture roughly 0.65% of the sample. Taken with the paper, the label for time point translates to: week 11, during vaccination. Each vaccine dose, consisting of 300 ug of a 20-mer mutant IDH1 peptide in Montanide, was administered subcutaneously with topical imiquimod. These receptors have no identified antigens.

The input for sequencing was PBMCs, taken from a glioma patient whose treatment included an IDH1 peptide vaccine. All receptors derive from a woman between 50 and 59 years old with glioma.

The chain joins TRBV7-9 to TRBJ2-3, with TRBD2 matching over 8 bases. Germline V lookup: CDR1 SEHNR, CDR2 FQNEAQ (reference sequence). The V and J ends lost 1 base and 8 bases, in that order; junction bases with no gene match: 11. This CDR3 region has 16 residues. This CDR3 is CASSLVRPSGSGTQYF. In DNA, the CDR3 is TGTGCCAGCAGCTTAGTGAGGCCTAGCGGGTCTGGTACGCAGTATTTT. Together with reference TRBV7-9 and TRBJ2-3, the CDR3 gives the full variable domain: DTGVSQNPRHKITKRGQNVTFRCDPISEHNRLYWYRQTLGQGPEFLTYFQNEAQLEKSRLLSDRFSAERPKGSFSTLEIQRTEQGDSAMYLCASSLVRPSGSGTQYFGPGTRLTVL.

The chain is built from TRBV10-3 and TRBJ2-5, with 7 bases matching TRBD2. CDR1 and CDR2 from the germline V gene are ENHRY and SYGVKD. Trimming at V came to 8 bases and at J to 5 bases, leaving 5 bases not matched to a gene. This CDR3 spans 12 amino acids. The CDR3 sequence: CAIGGEPETQYF. The DNA of the CDR3 is TGTGCCATCGGGGGGGAGCCTGAGACCCAGTACTTC.

This sequence joins TRBV5-8 and TRBJ1-1; D is unclear. Germline-derived CDR1 and CDR2 are SGHTS and YDEGEE. The CDR3 runs 13 residues. The V and J ends lost 2 bases and 2 bases respectively, with 7 bases between them. In DNA, the CDR3 is TGTGCCAGCAGCTTAATCGGTAACACTGAAGCTTTCTTT. It encodes CASSLIGNTEAFF.

The chain links TRBV5-1 to TRBJ1-2; perhaps TRBD1 as D (5 bases). Looked up from germline, CDR1 is SGHRS and CDR2 is YFSETQ. The CDR3 extends over 16 amino acids. The germline V and J ends were trimmed by 4 bases and 3 bases, with 19 bases remaining between them. The CDR3 DNA is TGCGCCAGCAGCGGGGGGACCATTTCTGCCCACTATGGCTACACCTTC. It encodes CASSGGTISAHYGYTF.

Only a few counts were recorded for this clone. As DNA, the CDR3 is TGTGCCAGCAGTGAAATATTAGGTGGCTTCCCCTCTGGAAACACCATATATTTT. Translation gives CASSEILGGFPSGNTIYF. V and J are TRBV2 and TRBJ1-3; D gene uncertain. The CDR3 loop spans 18 amino acids. CDR1 is SNHLY and CDR2 is FYNNEI in the germline V gene. The V and J ends lost 2 bases and 0 bases respectively, with 17 bases between them.

J is TRBJ2-5 and V is TRBV5-1; 15 nucleotides match TRBD2. With 3 bases clipped from V and 4 bases from J, the junction kept 4 bases outside the gene matches. The CDR3 is 16 residues long. CDR1 and CDR2 (germline): SGHRS, YFSETQ. Written as DNA, the CDR3 is TGCGCCAGCAGCTACGGACTAGCGGGAGGGCGAGAGACCCAGTACTTC. Encoded protein: CASSYGLAGGRETQYF.

The rearrangement uses TRBV9 and TRBJ2-4, with a possible D match to TRBD1 (6 bases). The V gene lost 4 bases and the J gene lost 5 bases, with 16 bases spanning the gap. The CDR3 runs 15 residues. The germline CDR1 and CDR2 sequences are SGDLS and YYNGEE. The CDR3 DNA reads TGTGCCAGCAGCCTTCATGAAGGGGGTGAAAACATTCAGTACTTC. This sequence encodes CASSLHEGGENIQYF.

CDR3 sequence: CASSHGQGRTEAFF. CDR3 nucleotides: TGTGCCAGCAGTCACGGACAGGGAAGGACTGAAGCTTTCTTT. The rearrangement links TRBV28 to TRBJ1-1; TRBD1 matches 8 bases. CDR1 MDHEN and CDR2 SYDVKM come from the germline V gene. After removal of 5 bases from V and 5 bases from J, the junction contained 7 bases not matched to a gene. This CDR3 comprises 14 residues.

The rearrangement joins TRBV6-4 to TRBJ2-7; 14 bases are a match to TRBD2. The ends lost 6 bases at V and 1 base at J; junction bases unmatched: 11. The germline gives CDR1 MRHNA, CDR2 SNTAGT. The CDR3 consists of 18 residues. DNA for the CDR3: TGTGCCAGCAGACTCGGGACTAGCGGGAGCATTGTGTCCTACGAGCAGTACTTC. Encoded protein: CASRLGTSGSIVSYEQYF.

The chain carries TRBV30 and TRBJ2-3, with D hard to call. CDR1 is GTSNPN and CDR2 is SVGIG in the germline V gene (reference sequence). The CDR3 extends over 13 amino acids. V lost 3 bases and J lost 0, with 7 bases in between. CDR3 amino acids: CAWRVASTDTQYF. CDR3 nucleotide sequence: TGTGCCTGGAGGGTGGCTAGCACAGATACGCAGTATTTT.

This rearrangement joins TRBV6-5 to TRBJ1-2, with 9 positions matching TRBD1. Germline assignment: CDR1 MNHEY and CDR2 SVGAGI. This CDR3 spans 13 amino acids. Unmatched junction bases numbered 6, after V lost 6 bases and J lost 7 bases. The DNA of the CDR3 is TGTGCCAGCAGACTCCGACAGGGGGTTGGCTACACCTTC. Amino acids: CASRLRQGVGYTF.

V and J are TRBV28 and TRBJ1-1; TRBD1 aligns across 8 bases. V was clipped by 8 bases and J by 2 bases; unmatched bases: 13. This CDR3 has 16 residues. Germline V CDR1 and CDR2: MDHEN, SYDVKM. This chain's CDR3 is CASQTRQGRYNTEAFF. In nucleotides, the CDR3 is TGTGCCAGCCAAACCAGACAGGGGAGGTACAACACTGAAGCTTTCTTT.

The chain carries TRBV29-1 and TRBJ2-5; 8 nucleotides line up with TRBD2. Germline lookup yields CDR1 SQVTM and CDR2 ANQGSEA. V shed 7 bases, J shed 5 bases, and the junction held 12 bases outside the gene matches. There are 14 residues in the CDR3. The CDR3 spells CSAKEAPGGETQYF. The CDR3 coding sequence is TGCAGCGCCAAGGAGGCACCGGGGGGGGAGACCCAGTACTTC.

The chain joins TRBV2 to TRBJ2-3, with TRBD2 identical over 12 bases. The CDR3 spans 14 residues. The ends lost 6 bases at V and 5 bases at J; junction bases unmatched: 3. Germline V CDR1 and CDR2: SNHLY, FYNNEI. The CDR3 sequence: CASRGGLAGDTQYF. The DNA for the CDR3 is TGTGCCAGCAGAGGGGGACTAGCGGGAGATACGCAGTATTTT.

The rearrangement uses TRBV5-6 and TRBJ1-2; no reliable D call. This CDR3 is built from 12 residues. V lost 0 bases and J 8 bases, leaving 8 bases between the germline ends. Germline assignment: CDR1 SGHDT and CDR2 YYEEEE. The CDR3 bases are TGTGCCAGCAGCTTGGGACATGAAGGCTACACCTTC. Translated: CASSLGHEGYTF.

This sequence joins TRBV25-1 and TRBJ2-7; no firm D call. This CDR3 contains 13 residues. The V gene lost 4 bases and the J gene lost 1 base, with 8 bases spanning the gap. CDR1 MGHDK and CDR2 SYGVNS come from the germline V gene. The CDR3, as DNA: TGTGCCAGCAGTGCAACGCCTTCCTACGAGCAGTACTTC. Protein product: CASSATPSYEQYF.

DNA of the CDR3: TGTGCCAGCAGTTTAAACCCAGGGGGAGGAACTGAAGCTTTCTTT. This gives the protein CASSLNPGGGTEAFF. This chain joins TRBV27 and TRBJ1-1, with 7 bases lining up with TRBD1. Germline V gene sequence: CDR1 MNHEY, CDR2 SMNVEV (reference sequence). The CDR3 is 15 amino acids. V lost 2 bases and J lost 5; bases outside the gene matches: 8.

This chain uses TRBV5-1 with TRBJ2-1, with 7 bases that match TRBD2. Trimming removed 7 bases from V and 0 bases from J; junction bases left unmatched: 4. Germline CDR1 is SGHRS and CDR2 is YFSETQ. There are 14 residues in the CDR3. In DNA form, the CDR3 reads TGCGCCAGCGAGGGCGGGAGCTCCTACAATGAGCAGTTCTTC. It encodes CASEGGSSYNEQFF.

This chain links TRBV15 with TRBJ1-1, with a weak D call TRBD1 (6 bases). The CDR3 has 15 residues. Trimming removed 0 bases from V and 4 bases from J, with 12 bases in between. Germline assignment: CDR1 LNHNV and CDR2 YYDKDF (reference sequence). Here the CDR3 reads CATSRETGWSTEAFF. Here the CDR3 DNA reads TGTGCCACCAGCAGAGAGACAGGATGGAGCACTGAAGCTTTCTTT. The full variable domain, with the rest looked up from reference TRBV15 and TRBJ1-1, is DAMVIQNPRYQVTQFGKPVTLSCSQTLNHNVMYWYQQKSSQAPKLLFHYYDKDFNNEADTPDNFQSRRPNTSFCFLDIRSPGLGDTAMYLCATSRETGWSTEAFFGQGTRLTVV.

The J gene is TRBJ1-2, the V gene TRBV5-4; TRBD1 aligns across 8 bases. Germline V gene lookup returns CDR1 SGHNT and CDR2 YYREEE (reference sequence). The CDR3 spans 13 residues. Trimming at V came to 5 bases and at J to 4 bases, leaving 4 bases not matched to a gene. The CDR3, as DNA: TGTGCCAGCAGTCTCGACAGGGGCTATGGCTACACCTTC. It encodes CASSLDRGYGYTF.

In nucleotides, the CDR3 is TGTGCCAGCAGACAGACACTAAATAGGGACGAGCAGTACTTC. Amino acid sequence: CASRQTLNRDEQYF. The rearrangement uses TRBV13 and TRBJ2-7; D is undetermined. Trimming took 6 bases from V and 5 from J, leaving 17 bases between them. The CDR3 totals 14 residues. Germline values: CDR1 PRHDT, CDR2 FYEKMQ (reference sequence).